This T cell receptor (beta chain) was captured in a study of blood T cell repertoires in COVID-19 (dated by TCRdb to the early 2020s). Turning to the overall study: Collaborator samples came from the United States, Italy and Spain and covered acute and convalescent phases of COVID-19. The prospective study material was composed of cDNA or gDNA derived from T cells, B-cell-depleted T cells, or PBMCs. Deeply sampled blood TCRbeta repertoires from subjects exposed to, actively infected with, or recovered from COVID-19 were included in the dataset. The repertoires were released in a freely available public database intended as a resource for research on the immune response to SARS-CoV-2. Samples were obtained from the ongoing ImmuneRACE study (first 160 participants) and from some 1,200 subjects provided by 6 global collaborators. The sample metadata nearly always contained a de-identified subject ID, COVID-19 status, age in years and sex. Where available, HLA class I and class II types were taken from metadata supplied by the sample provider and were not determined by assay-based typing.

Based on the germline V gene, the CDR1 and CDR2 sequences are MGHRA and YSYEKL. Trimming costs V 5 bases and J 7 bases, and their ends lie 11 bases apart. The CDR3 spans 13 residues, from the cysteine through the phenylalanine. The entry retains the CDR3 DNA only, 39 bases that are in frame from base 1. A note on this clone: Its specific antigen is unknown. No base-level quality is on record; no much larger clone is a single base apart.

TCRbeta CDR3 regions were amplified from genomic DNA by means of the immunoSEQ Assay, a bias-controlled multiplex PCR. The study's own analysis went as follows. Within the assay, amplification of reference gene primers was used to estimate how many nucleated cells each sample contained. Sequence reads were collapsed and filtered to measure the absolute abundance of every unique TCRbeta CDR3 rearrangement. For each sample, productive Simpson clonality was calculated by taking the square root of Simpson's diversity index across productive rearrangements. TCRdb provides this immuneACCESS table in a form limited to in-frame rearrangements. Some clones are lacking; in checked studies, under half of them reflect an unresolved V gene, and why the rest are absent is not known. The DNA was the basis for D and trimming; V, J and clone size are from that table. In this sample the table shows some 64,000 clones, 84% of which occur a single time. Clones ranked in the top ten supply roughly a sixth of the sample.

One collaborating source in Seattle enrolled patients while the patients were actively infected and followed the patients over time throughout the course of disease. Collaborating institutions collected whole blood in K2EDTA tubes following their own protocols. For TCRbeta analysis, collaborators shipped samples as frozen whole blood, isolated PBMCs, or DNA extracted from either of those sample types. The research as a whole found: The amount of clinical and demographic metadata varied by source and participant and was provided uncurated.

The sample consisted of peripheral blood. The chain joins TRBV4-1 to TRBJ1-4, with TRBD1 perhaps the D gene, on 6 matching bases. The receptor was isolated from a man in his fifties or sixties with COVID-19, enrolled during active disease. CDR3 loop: CASSYRVSEKLFF. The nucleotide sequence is TGCGCCAGCAGCTACAGGGTGAGTGAAAAACTGTTTTTT.